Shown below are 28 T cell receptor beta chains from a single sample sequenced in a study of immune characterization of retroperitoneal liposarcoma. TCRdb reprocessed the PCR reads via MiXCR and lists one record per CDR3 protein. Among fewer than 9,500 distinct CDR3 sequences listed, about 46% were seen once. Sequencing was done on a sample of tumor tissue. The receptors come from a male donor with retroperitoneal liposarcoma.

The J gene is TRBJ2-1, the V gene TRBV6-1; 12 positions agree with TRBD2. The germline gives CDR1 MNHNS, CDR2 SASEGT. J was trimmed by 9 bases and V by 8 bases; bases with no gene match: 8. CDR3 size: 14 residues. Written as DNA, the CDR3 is TGTGCCAGCGAGGGAACTAGCGGGAGGTTTGAGCAGTTCTTC. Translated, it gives CASEGTSGRFEQFF.

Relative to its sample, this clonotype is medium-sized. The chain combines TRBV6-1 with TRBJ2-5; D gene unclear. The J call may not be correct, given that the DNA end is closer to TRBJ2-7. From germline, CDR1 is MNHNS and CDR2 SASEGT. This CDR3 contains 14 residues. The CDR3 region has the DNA TGTGCCAGCAGTGAAGGGCAGGAGACCCACGAGCAGTACTTC. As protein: CASSEGQETHEQYF.

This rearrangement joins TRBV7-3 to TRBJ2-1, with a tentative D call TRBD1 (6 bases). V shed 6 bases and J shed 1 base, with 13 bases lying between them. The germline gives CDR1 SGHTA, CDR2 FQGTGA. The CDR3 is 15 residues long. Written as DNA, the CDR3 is TGTGCCAGCAGTCCCATAGGGGGATCCTACAATGAGCAGTTCTTC. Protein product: CASSPIGGSYNEQFF.

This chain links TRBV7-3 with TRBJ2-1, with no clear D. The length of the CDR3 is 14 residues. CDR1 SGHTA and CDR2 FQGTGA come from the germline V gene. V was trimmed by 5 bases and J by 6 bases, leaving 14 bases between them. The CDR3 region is CASSPPQSPNEQFF. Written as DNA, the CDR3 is TGTGCCAGCAGCCCCCCGCAATCCCCCAATGAGCAGTTCTTC.

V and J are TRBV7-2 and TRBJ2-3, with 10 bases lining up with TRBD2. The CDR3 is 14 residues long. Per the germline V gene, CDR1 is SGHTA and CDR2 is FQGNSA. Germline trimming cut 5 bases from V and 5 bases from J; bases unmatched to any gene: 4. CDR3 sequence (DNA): TGTGCCAGCAGCAGCGGGAGGGCTGGAGATACGCAGTATTTT. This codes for CASSSGRAGDTQYF.

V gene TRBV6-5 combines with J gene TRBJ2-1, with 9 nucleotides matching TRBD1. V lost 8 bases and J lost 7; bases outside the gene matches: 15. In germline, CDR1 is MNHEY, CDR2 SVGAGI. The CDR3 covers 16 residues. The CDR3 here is CASRSAGTGILNEQFF. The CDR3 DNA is TGTGCCAGCCGATCTGCCGGGACAGGGATCCTAAATGAGCAGTTCTTC.

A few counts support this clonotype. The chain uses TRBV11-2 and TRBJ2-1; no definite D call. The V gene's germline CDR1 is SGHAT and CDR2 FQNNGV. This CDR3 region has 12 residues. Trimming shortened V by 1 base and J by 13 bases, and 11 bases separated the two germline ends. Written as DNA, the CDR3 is TGTGCCAGCAGCTTAGTCAGAGAGACCCAGTTCTTC. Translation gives CASSLVRETQFF.

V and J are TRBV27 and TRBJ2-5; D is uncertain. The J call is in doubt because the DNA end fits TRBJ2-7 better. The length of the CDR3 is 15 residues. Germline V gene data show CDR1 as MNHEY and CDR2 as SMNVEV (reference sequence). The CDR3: CASSLFGSFSYEQYF. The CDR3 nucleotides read TGTGCCAGCAGTTTATTCGGGTCCTTCTCCTACGAGCAGTACTTC.

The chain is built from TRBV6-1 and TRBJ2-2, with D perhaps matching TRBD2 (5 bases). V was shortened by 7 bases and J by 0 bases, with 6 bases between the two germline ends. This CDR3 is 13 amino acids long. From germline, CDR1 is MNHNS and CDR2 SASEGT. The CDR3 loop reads CASMGANTGELFF. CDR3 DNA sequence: TGTGCCAGCATGGGAGCGAACACCGGGGAGCTGTTTTTT.

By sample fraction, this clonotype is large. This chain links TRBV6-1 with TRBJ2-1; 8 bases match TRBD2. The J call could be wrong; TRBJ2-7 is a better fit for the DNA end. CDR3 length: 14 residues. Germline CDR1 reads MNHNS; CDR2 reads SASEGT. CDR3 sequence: CASKPAGAYNEQYF. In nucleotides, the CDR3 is TGTGCCAGCAAGCCAGCGGGGGCTTACAATGAGCAGTACTTC.

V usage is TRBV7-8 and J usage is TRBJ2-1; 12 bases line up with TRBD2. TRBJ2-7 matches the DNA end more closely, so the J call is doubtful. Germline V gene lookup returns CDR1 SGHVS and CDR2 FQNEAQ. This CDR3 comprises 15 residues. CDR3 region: CASSPVASGRGEQYF. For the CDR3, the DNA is TGTGCCAGCAGCCCAGTCGCTAGCGGGAGGGGTGAGCAGTACTTC.

The CDR3 loop reads CASSLSVSGRGYNEQFF. As DNA, the CDR3 is TGTGCCAGCAGTTTATCGGTTAGCGGGAGGGGTTACAATGAGCAGTTCTTC. This sequence joins TRBV27 and TRBJ2-1; 11 bases match TRBD2. The V gene end was trimmed by 0 bases and the J gene end by 4 bases; junction bases not matched to a gene: 5. Germline loops: CDR1 MNHEY, CDR2 SMNVEV (reference sequence). The CDR3 has 17 amino acids.

CDR3 DNA: TGTGCCAGCGGTCTAATCGTGGAGGGCTACACCTTC. It is translated as CASGLIVEGYTF. This sequence joins TRBV12-3 or TRBV12-4 and TRBJ1-2, with D uncertain. CDR3 length: 12 residues. Trimming left V 8 bases short and J 8 bases short, with 15 bases between.

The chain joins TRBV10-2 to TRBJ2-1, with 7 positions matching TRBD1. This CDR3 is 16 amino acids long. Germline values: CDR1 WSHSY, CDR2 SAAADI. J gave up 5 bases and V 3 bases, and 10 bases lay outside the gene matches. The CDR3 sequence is CASSDPYRGADNEQFF. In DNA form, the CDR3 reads TGCGCCAGCAGTGACCCGTACAGGGGCGCCGACAATGAGCAGTTCTTC.

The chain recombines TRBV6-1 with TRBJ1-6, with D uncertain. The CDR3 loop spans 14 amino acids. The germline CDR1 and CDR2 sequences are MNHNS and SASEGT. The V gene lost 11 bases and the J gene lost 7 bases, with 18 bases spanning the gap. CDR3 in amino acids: CAAKGALSNSPLHF. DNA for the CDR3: TGTGCCGCAAAAGGAGCCCTTTCAAATTCACCCCTCCACTTT.

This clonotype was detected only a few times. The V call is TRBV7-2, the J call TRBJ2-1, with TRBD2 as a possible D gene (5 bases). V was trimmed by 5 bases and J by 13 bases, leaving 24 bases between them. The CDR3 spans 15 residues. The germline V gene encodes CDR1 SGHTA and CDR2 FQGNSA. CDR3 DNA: TGTGCCAGCAGCGGCGAGCTGGGTGTGGGAGAGACCCAGTTCTTC. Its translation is CASSGELGVGETQFF.

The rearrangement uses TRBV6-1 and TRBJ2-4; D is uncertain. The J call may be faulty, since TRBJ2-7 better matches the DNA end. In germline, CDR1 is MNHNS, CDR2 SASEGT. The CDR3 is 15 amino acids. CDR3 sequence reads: CASRKRVAEPYEQYF. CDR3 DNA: TGTGCCAGCAGAAAAAGGGTGGCCGAACCCTACGAGCAGTACTTC.

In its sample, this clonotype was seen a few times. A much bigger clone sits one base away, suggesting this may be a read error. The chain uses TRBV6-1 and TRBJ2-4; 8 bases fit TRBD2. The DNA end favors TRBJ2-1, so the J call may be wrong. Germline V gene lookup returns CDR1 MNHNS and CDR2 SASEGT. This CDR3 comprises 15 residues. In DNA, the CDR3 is TGTGCCAGCATTAGTACGGGGGGGGGGGGAAATGAGCAGTTCTTC. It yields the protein CASISTGGGGNEQFF.

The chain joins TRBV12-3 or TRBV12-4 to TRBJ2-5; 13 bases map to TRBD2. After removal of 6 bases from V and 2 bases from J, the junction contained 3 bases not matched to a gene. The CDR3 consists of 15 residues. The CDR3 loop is CASRVGLAGQETQYF. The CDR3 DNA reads TGTGCCAGCAGAGTGGGACTAGCGGGACAAGAGACCCAGTACTTC.

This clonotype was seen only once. CDR3 amino acids: CASSPGLAGAQYF. The CDR3 DNA reads as TGTGCCAGCAGCCCGGGACTAGCGGGTGCGCAGTATTTT. This chain connects TRBV6-6 to TRBJ2-3; 12 bases agree with TRBD2. V lost 6 bases and J lost 10; bases outside the gene matches: 5. The CDR3 runs to 13 residues. Germline V gene lookup returns CDR1 MNHNY and CDR2 SVGAGI (reference sequence).

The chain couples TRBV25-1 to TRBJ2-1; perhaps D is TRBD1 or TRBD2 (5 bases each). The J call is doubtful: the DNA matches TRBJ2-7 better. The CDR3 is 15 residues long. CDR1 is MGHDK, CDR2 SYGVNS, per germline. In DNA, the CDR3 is TGTGCCAGCATGGGTTATGGGGGTGTTGATGGCGAGCAGTACTTC. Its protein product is CASMGYGGVDGEQYF.

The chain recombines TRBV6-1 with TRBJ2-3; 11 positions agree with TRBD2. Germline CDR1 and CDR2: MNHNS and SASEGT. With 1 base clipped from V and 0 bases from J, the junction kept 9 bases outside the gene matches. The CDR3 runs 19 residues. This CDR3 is CASSEGLGLAGGSTDTQYF. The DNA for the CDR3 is TGTGCCAGCAGTGAAGGTCTGGGCCTAGCGGGAGGCAGCACAGATACGCAGTATTTT.

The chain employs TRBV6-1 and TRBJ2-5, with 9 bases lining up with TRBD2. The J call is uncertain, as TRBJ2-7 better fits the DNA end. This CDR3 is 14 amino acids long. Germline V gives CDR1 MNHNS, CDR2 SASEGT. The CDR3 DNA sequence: TGTGCCAGCAGTCTGCGCGGGGGGGGCTACGAGCAGTACTTC. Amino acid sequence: CASSLRGGGYEQYF.

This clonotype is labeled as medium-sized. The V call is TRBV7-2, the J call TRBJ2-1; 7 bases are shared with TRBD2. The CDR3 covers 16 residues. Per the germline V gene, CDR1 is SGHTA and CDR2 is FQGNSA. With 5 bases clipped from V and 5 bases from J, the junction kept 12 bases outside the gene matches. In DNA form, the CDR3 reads TGTGCCAGCAGCACGAGGGCGGGAGCGGTACACAATGAGCAGTTCTTC. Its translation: CASSTRAGAVHNEQFF.

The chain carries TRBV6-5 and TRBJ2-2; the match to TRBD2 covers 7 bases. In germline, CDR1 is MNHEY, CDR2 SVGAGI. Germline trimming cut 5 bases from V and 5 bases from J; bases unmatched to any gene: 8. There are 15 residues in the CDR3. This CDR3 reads CASSGAGLGTGELFF. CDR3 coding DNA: TGTGCCAGCAGTGGAGCGGGACTGGGTACCGGGGAGCTGTTTTTT.

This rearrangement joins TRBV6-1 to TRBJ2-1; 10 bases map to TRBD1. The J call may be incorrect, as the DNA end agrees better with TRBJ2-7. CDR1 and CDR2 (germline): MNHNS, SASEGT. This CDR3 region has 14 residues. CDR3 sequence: CASNGQGGAREQYF. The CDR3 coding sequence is TGTGCCAGCAACGGACAGGGGGGGGCTCGCGAGCAGTACTTC.

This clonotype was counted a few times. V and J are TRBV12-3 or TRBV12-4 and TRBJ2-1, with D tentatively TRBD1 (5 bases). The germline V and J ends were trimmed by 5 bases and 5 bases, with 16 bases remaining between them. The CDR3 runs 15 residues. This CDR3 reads CASSLGVSHDNEQFF. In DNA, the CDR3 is TGTGCCAGCAGTCTAGGGGTCAGCCACGACAATGAGCAGTTCTTC.

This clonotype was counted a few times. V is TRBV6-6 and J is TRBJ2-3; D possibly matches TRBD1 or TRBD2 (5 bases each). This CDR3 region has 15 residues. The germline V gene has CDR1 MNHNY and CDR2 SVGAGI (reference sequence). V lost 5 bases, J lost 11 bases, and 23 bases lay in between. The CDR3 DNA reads TGTGCCAGCAGTCCTACCGGGACCGAATCCTACGAGCAGTATTTT. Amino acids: CASSPTGTESYEQYF.